This T cell receptor (beta chain) was observed in a study of identical twins. With no exceptions, donors were healthy Caucasians. Germline V gene data show CDR1 as DFQATT and CDR2 as SNEGSKA (reference sequence). The CDR3 consists of 14 residues. Germline trimming cut 1 base from V and 7 bases from J; bases unmatched to any gene: 7. Template switching introduced a universal primer site, and the cDNA bore unique molecular identifiers. TCRdb recomputed calls from the 5' RACE reads with MiXCR, one row per CDR3 protein. The table lists 1.5 million to 2 million distinct CDR3 sequences, 32% of them singletons. In this sample, this clonotype turned up a few times.

This chain links TRBV20-1 with TRBJ2-1, with 7 bases identical to TRBD2. The receptor's source is a newborn girl in good health. The material sequenced was cord blood. For the CDR3, the DNA is TGCAGTGCTAGAGTTGTGGGGCGGGAGAATGAGCAGTTCTTC. Protein product: CSARVVGRENEQFF.